Listed below are T cell receptor beta chains from one sample, sequenced in a study of cytomegalovirus exposure and HLA in healthy donors. The method was immunoSEQ multiplex PCR; TCRdb's version includes in-frame clones alone and lacks a portion of them. The sample shows 150,000 to 200,000 clones, 85% to 90% of them seen only once. The sequenced sample consisted of PBMCs. Receptors were obtained from a man aged 18 to 30 in good health and CMV-seronegative. Both conserved end residues are trimmed from each CDR3.

j_call cdr3_length v_call cdr3_aa
TRBJ2-1 13 TRBV5-1 ASSGTGAPEDEQF
TRBJ1-5 12 TRBV11-3 ASLGQGINQPQH
TRBJ1-2 13 TRBV6-6 ASSYPPDSDYGYT
TRBJ2-1 14 TRBV7-2 ASSFMVAGGVHEQF
TRBJ2-5 12 TRBV2 ASSSRQLKETQY
TRBJ2-1 11 TRBV10-1 ASSFSGSYEQF
TRBJ1-2 13 TRBV28 ASSSPGQAVFGYT
TRBJ2-1 8 TRBV29-1 STAGNEQF
TRBJ2-3 13 TRBV7-9 ASSLGLSAPDTQY
TRBJ2-3 13 TRBV10-3 AISEPDRAPDTQY
TRBJ2-1 11 TRBV5-1 ASSLGQYNEQF
TRBJ1-4 12 TRBV25-1 ASGPGTGGEKLF
TRBJ1-2 13 TRBV6-5 ASSYSGTANYGYT
TRBJ2-7 14 TRBV27 ASTPRAGLSSYEQY
TRBJ2-4 13 TRBV5-6 ASSTTGGAKNIQY
TRBJ1-3 14 TRBV7-8 ASSLVQDNSGNTIY
TRBJ1-1 11 TRBV7-9 ASSLREDTEAF
TRBJ2-7 15 TRBV5-1 ASSLVVNRGESYEQY
TRBJ2-6 15 TRBV28 ASRTAGGGSGANVLT
TRBJ1-1 10 TRBV2 ASSIPGPEAF
TRBJ1-1 11 TRBV11-2 ASSTVGGTEAF
TRBJ2-5 13 TRBV5-1 ASSLAGSSEETQY
TRBJ1-4 11 TRBV5-4 ASSVPGDEKLF
TRBJ2-5 12 TRBV6-5 ASTQRQGRETQY
TRBJ1-5 13 TRBV2 ASSESTGTDQPQH
TRBJ1-1 13 TRBV29-1 SVDNFVNGGTEAF
TRBJ1-4 13 TRBV28 ASSPAGDRDEKLF
TRBJ2-3 15 TRBV9 ASSVLRSGASTDTQY
TRBJ1-3 15 TRBV4-1 ASSQAAGAISGNTIY
TRBJ1-2 10 TRBV30 AWRLGGYGYT
TRBJ2-7 13 TRBV28 ASNSGLAGGKEQY
TRBJ1-2 12 TRBV2 ASSDSGTGDGYT
TRBJ2-7 14 TRBV4-1 ASSQEPGQGGSEQY
TRBJ2-1 15 TRBV4-1 ASSQGSGGAEYNEQF
TRBJ2-1 13 TRBV19 ASSIEFRQYNEQF
TRBJ2-3 12 TRBV6-1 ASTRGLSTDTQY
TRBJ2-7 12 TRBV6-5 ASSETTTGVEQY
TRBJ2-7 10 TRBV5-1 ASSQGASEQY
TRBJ2-3 12 TRBV10-1 ASSGPDTTDTQY
TRBJ2-7 12 TRBV28 ASSLAQQGDEQY
TRBJ1-1 12 TRBV6-1 ASSEVAGNTEAF
TRBJ1-2 11 TRBV28 ASASHLNYGYT
TRBJ2-1 14 TRBV27 ASSSPGLAEYNEQF
TRBJ1-2 11 TRBV28 ASSETLNYGYT